The subject of this entry is one TCR beta chain. Its antigen remains unidentified. The PCR used 60 Vbeta and 13 Jbeta primers. The repertoire was sequenced with immunoSEQ multiplex PCR; TCRdb's copy has only in-frame clones and lacks some. The table records about 200,000 clones, roughly 77% of them present only once. The entry originates in a study of cytomegalovirus exposure and HLA in healthy donors. Study overall: Most genotyped donors, approximately 77% of more than 300, had Caucasian-associated genetic ancestry. Study results and limitations: Indistinguishability led to the exclusion of some V segments, TRBV6-2 and TRBV6-3 included. Altogether, 150 to 200 TCR beta chains were recorded as cytomegalovirus-associated. Reportedly, diagnosis of cytomegalovirus status by the classifier showed high specificity and sensitivity.

The V gene end was trimmed by 4 bases and the J gene end by 2 bases; junction bases not matched to a gene: 6. The CDR3 loop spans 15 amino acids. The germline gives CDR1 SGHKS, CDR2 YYEKEE (reference sequence). The J gene is TRBJ2-5, the V gene TRBV5-5, with 9 bases matching TRBD1. Material for sequencing was PBMCs. This receptor was obtained from a male donor in good health and CMV-seropositive. This CDR3 reads CASSRPGTGQETQYF. The CDR3 nucleotides are TGTGCCAGCAGCCGACCTGGGACAGGGCAAGAGACCCAGTACTTC.